This TCR beta chain originates from a study of T-cell memory formation after mild COVID-19. Study-wide results and limits: Those CD4+ clones that contracted were mainly in CM and EM (CD8+ ones in EMRA). Second-wave clones with a day 37 peak had unconfirmed SARS-CoV-2 specificity.

This CDR3 spans 14 amino acids. The V gene's germline CDR1 is LNHNV and CDR2 YYDKDF (reference sequence). The V and J ends lost 8 bases and 2 bases respectively, with 13 bases between them. This clonotype came up a few times. What it binds is unknown. Researchers used 5'RACE with constant-segment primers to make TCR alpha and TCR beta cDNA libraries that carry sample barcodes and UMIs. TCRdb ran MiXCR on the 5' RACE reads and lists one entry per CDR3 protein. The profile shows roughly 580,000 distinct CDR3 sequences, roughly 18% of them singletons. The rearrangement uses TRBV15 and TRBJ1-5; D gene unclear. The sample comprised PBMCs or a T cell subset sorted from them (not recorded which). This clonotype was obtained from an adult woman who had mild COVID-19 (a few samples of this study predate the infection). Cell type and time point are not known. Here the CDR3 DNA reads TGTGCCACCCGAGGCGGGTTTGGCAATCAGCCCCAGCATTTT. Amino acids: CATRGGFGNQPQHF.